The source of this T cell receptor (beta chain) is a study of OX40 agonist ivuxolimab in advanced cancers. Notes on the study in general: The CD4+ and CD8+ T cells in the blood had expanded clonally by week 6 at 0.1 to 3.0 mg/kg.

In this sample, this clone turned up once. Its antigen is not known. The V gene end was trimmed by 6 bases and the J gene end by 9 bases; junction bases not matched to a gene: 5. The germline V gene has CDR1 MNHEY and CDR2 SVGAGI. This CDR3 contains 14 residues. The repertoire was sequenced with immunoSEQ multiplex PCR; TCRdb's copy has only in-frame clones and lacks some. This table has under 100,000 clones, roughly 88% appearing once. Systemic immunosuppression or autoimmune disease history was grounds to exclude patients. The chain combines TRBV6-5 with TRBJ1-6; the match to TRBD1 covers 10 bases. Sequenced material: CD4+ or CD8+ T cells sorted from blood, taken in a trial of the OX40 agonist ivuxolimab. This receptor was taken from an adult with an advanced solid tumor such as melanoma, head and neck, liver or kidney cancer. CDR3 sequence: CASRGQGEVSPLHF. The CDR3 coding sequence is TGTGCCAGCAGAGGACAGGGGGAGGTTTCACCCCTCCACTTT.